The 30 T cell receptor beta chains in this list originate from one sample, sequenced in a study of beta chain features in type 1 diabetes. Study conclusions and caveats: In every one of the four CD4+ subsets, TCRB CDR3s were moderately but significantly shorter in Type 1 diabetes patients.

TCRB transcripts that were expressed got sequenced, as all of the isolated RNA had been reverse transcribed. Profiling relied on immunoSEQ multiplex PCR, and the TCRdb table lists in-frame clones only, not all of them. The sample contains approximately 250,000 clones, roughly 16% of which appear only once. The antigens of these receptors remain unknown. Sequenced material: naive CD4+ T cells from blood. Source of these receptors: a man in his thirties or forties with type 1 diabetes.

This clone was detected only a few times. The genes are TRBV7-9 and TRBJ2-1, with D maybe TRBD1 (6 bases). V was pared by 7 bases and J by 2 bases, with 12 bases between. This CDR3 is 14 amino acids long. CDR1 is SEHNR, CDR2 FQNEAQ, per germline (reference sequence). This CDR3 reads CASTGQGPYNEQFF. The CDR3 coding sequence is TGTGCCAGCACGGGTCAGGGGCCCTACAATGAGCAGTTCTTC.

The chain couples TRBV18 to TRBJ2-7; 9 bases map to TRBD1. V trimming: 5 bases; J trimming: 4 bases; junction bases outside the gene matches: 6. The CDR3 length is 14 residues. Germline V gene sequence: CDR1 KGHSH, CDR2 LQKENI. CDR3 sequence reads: CASSETTGGYEQYF. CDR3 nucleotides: TGTGCCAGCTCAGAAACGACAGGGGGGTACGAGCAGTACTTC.

The CDR3 sequence is CASSLRRGPDTQYF. The CDR3 DNA reads as TGTGCCAGCAGCCTAAGGAGGGGGCCAGATACGCAGTATTTT. The genes are TRBV7-2 and TRBJ2-3; D possibly corresponds to TRBD1 (7 bases). Germline CDR1 and CDR2: SGHTA and FQGNSA. V lost 5 bases and J 4 bases, leaving 13 bases between the germline ends. This CDR3 contains 14 residues.

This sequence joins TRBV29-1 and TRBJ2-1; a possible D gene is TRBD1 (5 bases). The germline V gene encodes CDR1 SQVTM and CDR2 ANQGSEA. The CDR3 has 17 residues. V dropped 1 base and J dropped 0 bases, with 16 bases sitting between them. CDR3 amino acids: CSVEARWTRTSYNEQFF. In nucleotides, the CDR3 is TGCAGCGTTGAAGCCCGATGGACAAGAACCTCCTACAATGAGCAGTTCTTC.

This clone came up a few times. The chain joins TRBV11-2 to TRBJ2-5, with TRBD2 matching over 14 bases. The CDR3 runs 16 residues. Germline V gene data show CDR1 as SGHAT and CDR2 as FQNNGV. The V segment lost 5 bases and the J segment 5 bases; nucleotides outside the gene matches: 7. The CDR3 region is CASSPRTSGRRETQYF. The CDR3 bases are TGTGCCAGCAGCCCCCGGACTAGCGGGAGGCGGGAGACCCAGTACTTC. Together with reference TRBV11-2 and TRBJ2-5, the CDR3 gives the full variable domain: EAGVAQSPRYKIIEKRQSVAFWCNPISGHATLYWYQQILGQGPKLLIQFQNNGVVDDSQLPKDRFSAERLKGVDSTLKIQPAKLEDSAVYLCASSPRTSGRRETQYFGPGTRLLVL.

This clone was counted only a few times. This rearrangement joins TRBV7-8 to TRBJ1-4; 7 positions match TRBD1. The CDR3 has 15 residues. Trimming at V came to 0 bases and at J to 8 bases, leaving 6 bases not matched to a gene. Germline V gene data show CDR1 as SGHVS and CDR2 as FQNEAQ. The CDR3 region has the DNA TGTGCCAGCAGCTTAGCGACAGGGCAGGAGGAAAAACTGTTTTTT. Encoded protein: CASSLATGQEEKLFF.

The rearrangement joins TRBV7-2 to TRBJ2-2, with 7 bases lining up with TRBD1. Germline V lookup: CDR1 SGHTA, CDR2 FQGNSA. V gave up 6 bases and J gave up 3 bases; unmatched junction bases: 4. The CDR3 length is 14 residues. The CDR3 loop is CASSRDRYTGELFF. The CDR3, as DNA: TGTGCCAGCAGTCGGGACAGATACACCGGGGAGCTGTTTTTT.

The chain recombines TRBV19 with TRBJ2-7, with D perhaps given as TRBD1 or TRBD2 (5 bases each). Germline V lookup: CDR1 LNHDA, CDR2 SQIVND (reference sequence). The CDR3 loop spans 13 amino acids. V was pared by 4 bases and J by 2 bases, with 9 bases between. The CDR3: CASSRGSTYEQYF. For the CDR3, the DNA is TGTGCCAGTAGTAGGGGGTCCACCTACGAGCAGTACTTC.

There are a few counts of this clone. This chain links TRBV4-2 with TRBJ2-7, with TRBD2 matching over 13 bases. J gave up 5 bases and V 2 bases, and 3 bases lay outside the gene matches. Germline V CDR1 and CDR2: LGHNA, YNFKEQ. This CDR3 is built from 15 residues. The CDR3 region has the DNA TGTGCCAGCAGCCAACCTGGGACTAGCGGGGACGAGCAGTACTTC. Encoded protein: CASSQPGTSGDEQYF.

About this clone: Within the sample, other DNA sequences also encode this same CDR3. CDR3 protein: CSVGRGADTQYF. For the CDR3, the DNA is TGCAGCGTGGGGAGGGGCGCAGATACGCAGTATTTT. The chain joins TRBV29-1 to TRBJ2-3; 7 nucleotides line up with TRBD2. The CDR3 has 12 residues. CDR1 is SQVTM and CDR2 is ANQGSEA in the germline V gene. J was trimmed by 4 bases and V by 6 bases; bases with no gene match: 4.

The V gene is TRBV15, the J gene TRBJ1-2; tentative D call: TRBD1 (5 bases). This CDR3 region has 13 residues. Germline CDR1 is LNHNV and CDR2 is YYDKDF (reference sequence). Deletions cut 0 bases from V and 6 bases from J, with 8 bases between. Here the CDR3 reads CATSRDREDGYTF. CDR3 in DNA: TGTGCCACCAGCAGAGACAGGGAGGATGGCTACACCTTC.

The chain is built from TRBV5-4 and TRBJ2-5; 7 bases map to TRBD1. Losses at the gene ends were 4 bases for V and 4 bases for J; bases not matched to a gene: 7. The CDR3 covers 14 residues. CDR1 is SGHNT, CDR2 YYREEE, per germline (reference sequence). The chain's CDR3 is CASSTVQGRETQYF. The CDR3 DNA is TGTGCCAGCAGCACGGTACAGGGGAGAGAGACCCAGTACTTC.

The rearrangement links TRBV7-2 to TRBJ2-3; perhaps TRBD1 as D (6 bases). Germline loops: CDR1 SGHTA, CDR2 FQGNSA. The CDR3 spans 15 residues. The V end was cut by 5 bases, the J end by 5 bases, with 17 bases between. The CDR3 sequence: CASSPQGLMGDTQYF. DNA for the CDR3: TGTGCCAGCAGCCCGCAGGGGCTGATGGGAGATACGCAGTATTTT.

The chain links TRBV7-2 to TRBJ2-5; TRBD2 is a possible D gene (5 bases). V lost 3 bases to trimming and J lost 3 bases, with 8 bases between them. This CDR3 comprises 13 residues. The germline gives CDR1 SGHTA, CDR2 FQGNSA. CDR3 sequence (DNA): TGTGCCAGCAGCTTGCGGCGGGAAGAGACCCAGTACTTC. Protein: CASSLRREETQYF.

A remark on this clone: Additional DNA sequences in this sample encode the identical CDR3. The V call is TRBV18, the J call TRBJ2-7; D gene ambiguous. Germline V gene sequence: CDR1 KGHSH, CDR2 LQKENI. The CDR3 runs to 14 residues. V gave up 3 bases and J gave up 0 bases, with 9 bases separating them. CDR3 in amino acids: CASSPGESSYEQYF. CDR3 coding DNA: TGTGCCAGCTCACCCGGAGAGAGCTCCTACGAGCAGTACTTC.

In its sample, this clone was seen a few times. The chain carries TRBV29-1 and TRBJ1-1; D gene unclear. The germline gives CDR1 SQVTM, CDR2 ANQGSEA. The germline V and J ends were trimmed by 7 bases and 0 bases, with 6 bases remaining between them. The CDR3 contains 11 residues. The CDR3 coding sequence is TGCAGCGGGACGGTGAACACTGAAGCTTTCTTT. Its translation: CSGTVNTEAFF.

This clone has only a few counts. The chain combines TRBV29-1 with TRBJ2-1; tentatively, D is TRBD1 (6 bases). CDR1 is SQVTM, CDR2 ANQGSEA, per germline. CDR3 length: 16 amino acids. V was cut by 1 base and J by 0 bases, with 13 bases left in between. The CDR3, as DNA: TGCAGCGTTGAAGGGCCCGGACAGTTCTCCTACAATGAGCAGTTCTTC. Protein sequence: CSVEGPGQFSYNEQFF.

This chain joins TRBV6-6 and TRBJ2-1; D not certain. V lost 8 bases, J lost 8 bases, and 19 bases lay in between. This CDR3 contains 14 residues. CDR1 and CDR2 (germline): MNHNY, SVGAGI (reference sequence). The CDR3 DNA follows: TGTGCCAGCGGGCGGCTGACTGTCGAAGATGAGCAGTTCTTC. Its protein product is CASGRLTVEDEQFF.

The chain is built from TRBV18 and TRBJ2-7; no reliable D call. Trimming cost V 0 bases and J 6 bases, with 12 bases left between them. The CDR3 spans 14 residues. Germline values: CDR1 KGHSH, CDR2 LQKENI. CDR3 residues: CASSPPVRVGEQYF. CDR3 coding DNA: TGTGCCAGCTCACCACCGGTTCGGGTGGGCGAGCAGTACTTC. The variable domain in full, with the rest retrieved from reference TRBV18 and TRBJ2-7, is NAGVMQNPRHLVRRRGQEARLRCSPMKGHSHVYWYRQLPEEGLKFMVYLQKENIIDESGMPKERFSAEFPKEGPSILRIQQVVRGDSAAYFCASSPPVRVGEQYFGPGTRLTVT.

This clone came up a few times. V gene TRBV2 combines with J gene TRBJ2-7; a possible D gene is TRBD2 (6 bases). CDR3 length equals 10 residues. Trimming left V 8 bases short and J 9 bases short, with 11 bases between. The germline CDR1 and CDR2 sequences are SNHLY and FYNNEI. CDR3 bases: TGTGCCAGCGGCGAGGAGGGGCAGTACTTC. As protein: CASGEEGQYF.

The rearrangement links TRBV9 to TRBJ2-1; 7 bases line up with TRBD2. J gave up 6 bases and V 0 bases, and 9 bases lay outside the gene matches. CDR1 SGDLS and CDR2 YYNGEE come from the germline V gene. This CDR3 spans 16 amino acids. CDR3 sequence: CASSVARRELGNEQFF. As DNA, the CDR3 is TGTGCCAGCAGCGTAGCAAGGCGGGAGCTGGGCAATGAGCAGTTCTTC.

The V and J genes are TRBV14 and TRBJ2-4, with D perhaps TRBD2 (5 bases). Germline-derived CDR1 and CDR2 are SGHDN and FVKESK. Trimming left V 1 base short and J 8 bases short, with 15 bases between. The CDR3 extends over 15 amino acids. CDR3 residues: CASSQVSVARHIQYF. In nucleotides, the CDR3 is TGTGCCAGCAGCCAAGTATCGGTAGCGCGGCACATTCAGTACTTC.

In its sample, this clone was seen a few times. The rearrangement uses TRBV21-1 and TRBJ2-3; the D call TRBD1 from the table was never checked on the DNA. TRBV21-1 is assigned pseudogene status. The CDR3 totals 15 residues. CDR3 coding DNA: TGTGCCAGCAGTCAACAGGTAGCTAGCACAGATACGCAGTATTTT. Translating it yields CASSQQVASTDTQYF.

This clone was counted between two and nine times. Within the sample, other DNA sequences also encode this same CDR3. As DNA, the CDR3 is TGCAGCGTTTCAGGGATGAACACTGAAGCTTTCTTT. It yields the protein CSVSGMNTEAFF. This chain uses TRBV29-1 with TRBJ1-1; D might be TRBD1 (5 bases). V shed 5 bases and J shed 0 bases, with 7 bases lying between them. Germline V lookup: CDR1 SQVTM, CDR2 ANQGSEA. This CDR3 is 12 amino acids long.

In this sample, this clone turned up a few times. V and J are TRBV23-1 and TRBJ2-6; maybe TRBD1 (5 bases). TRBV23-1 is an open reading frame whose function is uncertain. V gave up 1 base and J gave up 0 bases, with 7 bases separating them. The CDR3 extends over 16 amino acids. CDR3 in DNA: TGCGCCAGCAGTCAATATGGGGCCTCTGGGGCCAACGTCCTGACTTTC. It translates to CASSQYGASGANVLTF.

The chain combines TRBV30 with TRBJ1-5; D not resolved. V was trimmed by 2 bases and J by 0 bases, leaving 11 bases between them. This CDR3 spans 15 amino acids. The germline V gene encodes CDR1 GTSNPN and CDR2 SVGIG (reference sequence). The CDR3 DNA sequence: TGTGCCTGGAGTTCTACGGTGTATAGCAATCAGCCCCAGCATTTT. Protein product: CAWSSTVYSNQPQHF.

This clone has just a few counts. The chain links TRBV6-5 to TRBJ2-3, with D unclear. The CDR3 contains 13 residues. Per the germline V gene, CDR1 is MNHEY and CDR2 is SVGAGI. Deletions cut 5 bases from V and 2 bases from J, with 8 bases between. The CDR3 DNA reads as TGTGCCAGCAGTCGGAGATTCACAGATACGCAGTATTTT. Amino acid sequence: CASSRRFTDTQYF.

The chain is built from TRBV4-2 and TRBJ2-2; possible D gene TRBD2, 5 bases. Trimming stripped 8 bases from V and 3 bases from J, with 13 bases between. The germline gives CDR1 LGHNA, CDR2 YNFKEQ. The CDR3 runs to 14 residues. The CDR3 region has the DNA TGTGCCAGCTCCCGCGGGCAAGACACCGGGGAGCTGTTTTTT. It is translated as CASSRGQDTGELFF.

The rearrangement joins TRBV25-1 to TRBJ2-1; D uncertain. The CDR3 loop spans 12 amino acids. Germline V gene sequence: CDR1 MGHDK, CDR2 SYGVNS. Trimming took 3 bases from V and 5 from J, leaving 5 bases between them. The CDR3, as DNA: TGTGCCAGCAGTGACAGGCACAATGAGCAGTTCTTC. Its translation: CASSDRHNEQFF.

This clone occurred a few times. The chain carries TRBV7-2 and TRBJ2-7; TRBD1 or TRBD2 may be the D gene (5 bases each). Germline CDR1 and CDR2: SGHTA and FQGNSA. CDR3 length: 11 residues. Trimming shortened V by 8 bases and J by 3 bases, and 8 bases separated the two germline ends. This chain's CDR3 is CASGGNYEQYF. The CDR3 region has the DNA TGTGCCAGCGGGGGTAACTACGAGCAGTACTTC.